This T cell receptor (beta chain) appears in the sequencing data of a study of post-analysis software for immune sequencing data. Study observations and caveats: Patients showed TRBV5-6, TRBV5-1 and TRBV20-1 among five TRBV segments more frequent than in controls. Samples from a shared batch, those prepared together, strongly co-clustered by F measure. Controls significantly exceeded multiple sclerosis patients in normalized Chao1 diversity.

TCR beta cDNA libraries had unique molecular identifiers. TCRdb fed the PCR reads into MiXCR, producing one record per CDR3 protein. The table has around 180,000 distinct CDR3 sequences, 30% seen once. The CDR3 loop spans 13 amino acids. From germline, CDR1 is MNHEY and CDR2 SVGAGI. With 4 bases removed from V and 3 bases from J, the gap between germline ends came to 9 bases. This clonotype was seen repeatedly, ten times or more. The antigen remains undetermined. The sample consisted of blood. This TCR was recovered from a girl aged 5-17 years with multiple sclerosis. The chain employs TRBV6-5 and TRBJ1-2, with no clear D. This CDR3 reads CASSSSGDYGYTF. CDR3 coding DNA: TGTGCCAGCAGTTCCAGTGGCGACTATGGCTACACCTTC.